These T cell receptor beta chains were read from a single sample in a study of blood T cell repertoires in COVID-19. Data came from immunoSEQ multiplex PCR; TCRdb stores just in-frame clones and leaves some out. The sample carries 170,000 or so clones, 70% to 90% recorded once. Sample: peripheral blood. Receptors were obtained from a man aged 35-49 years with active or convalescent COVID-19. CDR3s include the opening cysteine and the closing phenylalanine or tryptophan. Fields, in order: J gene, V gene, CDR3 protein.

J gene: TRBJ1-3; V gene: TRBV5-1; CDR3 protein: CASSPLGFGNTIYF
J gene: TRBJ1-2; V gene: TRBV12-3/TRBV12-4; CDR3 protein: CASNYRGGYTF
J gene: TRBJ2-1; V gene: TRBV12-5; CDR3 protein: CASRMRDRGSPRYNEQFF
J gene: TRBJ2-7; V gene: TRBV27; CDR3 protein: CASKARDTESYEQYF
J gene: TRBJ1-2; V gene: TRBV27; CDR3 protein: CASSLSRQNYGYTF
J gene: TRBJ2-2; V gene: TRBV3-1/TRBV3-2; CDR3 protein: CASSQGGQGASGELFF
J gene: TRBJ2-7; V gene: TRBV18; CDR3 protein: CASSPRTGDEQYF
J gene: TRBJ1-1; V gene: TRBV29-1; CDR3 protein: CSVVSTRGDTEAFF
J gene: TRBJ2-5; V gene: TRBV6-2/TRBV6-3; CDR3 protein: CASSRTVPQETQYF
J gene: TRBJ1-1; V gene: TRBV5-6; CDR3 protein: CASSLDGQFVNTEAFF
J gene: TRBJ1-2; V gene: TRBV10-1; CDR3 protein: CASGRTGVYGYTF
J gene: TRBJ2-3; V gene: TRBV4-3; CDR3 protein: CASSPIAGGVPDTQYF
J gene: TRBJ1-5; V gene: TRBV28; CDR3 protein: CASKAPDRGRPQHF
J gene: TRBJ2-3; V gene: TRBV7-7; CDR3 protein: CASSLGVGDSSTDTQYF
J gene: TRBJ1-6; V gene: TRBV14; CDR3 protein: CASSRADIWPYNSPLHF
J gene: TRBJ2-5; V gene: TRBV9; CDR3 protein: CASSLGGGPGGSQYF
J gene: TRBJ2-7; V gene: TRBV5-4; CDR3 protein: CASSLSQGAEEQYF
J gene: TRBJ2-2; V gene: TRBV19; CDR3 protein: CASRTAGGTGELFF
J gene: TRBJ1-2; V gene: TRBV2; CDR3 protein: CASSAGAEDYGYTF
J gene: TRBJ1-2; V gene: TRBV25-1; CDR3 protein: CASSDRYLNYGYTF
J gene: TRBJ1-1; V gene: TRBV28; CDR3 protein: CASRSTGVGTEAFF
J gene: TRBJ2-2; V gene: TRBV19; CDR3 protein: CASSIFRGSLNTGELFF
J gene: TRBJ1-1; V gene: TRBV7-6; CDR3 protein: CASSPQGNTEAFF
J gene: TRBJ1-2; V gene: TRBV27; CDR3 protein: CASSEGEGYTF
J gene: TRBJ1-2; V gene: TRBV19; CDR3 protein: CASSASGAYGYTF
J gene: TRBJ2-7; V gene: TRBV18; CDR3 protein: CASSPGTAYEQYF
J gene: TRBJ1-2; V gene: TRBV4-1; CDR3 protein: CASSHIPGTKGYTF
J gene: TRBJ2-1; V gene: TRBV28; CDR3 protein: CATTGGFGSYNEQFF
J gene: TRBJ1-1; V gene: TRBV6-1; CDR3 protein: CASSEATDRMNTEAFF
J gene: TRBJ1-1; V gene: TRBV6-5; CDR3 protein: CASSSGQGSGGTEAFF
J gene: TRBJ2-1; V gene: TRBV10-1; CDR3 protein: CASSETLLAGGYNEQFF
J gene: TRBJ2-1; V gene: TRBV11-2; CDR3 protein: CASSAPGLAGITDEQFF